Each of the 26 T cell receptor beta chains below was sequenced from the same sample in a study of T cells in Graves' hyperthyroidism and ophthalmopathy. Researchers took RNA transcripts and amplified the TCR beta CDR3 regions from them. TCR CDR3 regions were first amplified by RT-PCR with HTBI primers. One entry per CDR3 protein, called by TCRdb with MiXCR from the multiplex PCR reads. In the table there are roughly 100,000 distinct CDR3 sequences, around 50% of which are singletons. The material sequenced was blood. The receptors stem from a middle-aged man with Graves' hyperthyroidism.

This chain joins TRBV25-1 and TRBJ2-1; 12 bases map to TRBD2. This CDR3 has 14 residues. Germline CDR1 MGHDK, CDR2 SYGVNS. Trimming removed 11 bases from V and 7 bases from J; junction bases left unmatched: 9. CDR3 protein: CASGLAGGWNEQFF. CDR3 nucleotide sequence: TGTGCCTCAGGGCTAGCGGGAGGGTGGAATGAGCAGTTCTTC.

In this sample, this clonotype turned up many times. This rearrangement joins TRBV6-4 to TRBJ2-7, with D hard to call. The germline gives CDR1 MRHNA, CDR2 SNTAGT. The ends were cut back, 4 bases at V and 3 bases at J, with 10 bases in the middle. The CDR3 is 13 amino acids. The CDR3 reads CASSADQRYEQYF. CDR3 coding DNA: TGTGCCAGCAGTGCGGACCAACGCTACGAGCAGTACTTC.

This chain joins TRBV11-2 and TRBJ1-2; no definite D call. The CDR3 consists of 13 residues. Germline V CDR1 and CDR2: SGHAT, FQNNGV. The V and J ends lost 6 bases and 5 bases respectively, with 13 bases between them. CDR3 loop: CASSFVRDYGYTF. The CDR3 DNA follows: TGTGCCAGCAGTTTCGTCAGAGATTATGGCTACACCTTC. The full variable domain, with the rest looked up from reference TRBV11-2 and TRBJ1-2, is EAGVAQSPRYKIIEKRQSVAFWCNPISGHATLYWYQQILGQGPKLLIQFQNNGVVDDSQLPKDRFSAERLKGVDSTLKIQPAKLEDSAVYLCASSFVRDYGYTFGSGTRLTVV.

The sample holds a few counts of this clonotype. A clone one base away is much larger, so this may be a read error. This CDR3 reads CASSPDYLAYEQYF. The DNA for the CDR3 is TGTGCCAGCAGCCCTGACTACCTTGCCTACGAGCAGTACTTC. The genes are TRBV5-4 and TRBJ2-7; D is possibly TRBD2 (5 bases). The V gene lost 4 bases and the J gene lost 2 bases, with 13 bases spanning the gap. Germline values: CDR1 SGHNT, CDR2 YYREEE (reference sequence). The CDR3 has 14 residues.

This clonotype was seen many times. This chain uses TRBV6-1 with TRBJ2-7, with D possibly matching TRBD1 (6 bases). CDR1 and CDR2 (germline): MNHNS, SASEGT. The V gene lost 10 bases and the J gene lost 3 bases, with 10 bases spanning the gap. The CDR3 runs to 11 residues. CDR3 coding DNA: TGTGCCATCGGACAGTTCTACGAGCAGTACTTC. Translating it yields CAIGQFYEQYF.

This clonotype was recorded at least ten times. The rearrangement joins TRBV20-1 to TRBJ1-1; D ambiguous. This CDR3 has 11 amino acids. CDR1 and CDR2 (germline): DFQATT, SNEGSKA (reference sequence). V shed 3 bases and J shed 5 bases, with 7 bases lying between them. The CDR3 DNA is TGCAGTGCTAGGTGGGCTACTGAAGCTTTCTTT. It specifies CSARWATEAFF.

The chain combines TRBV10-3 with TRBJ2-6, with D possibly TRBD1 on 5 matching bases. The V end was cut by 3 bases, the J end by 0 bases, with 18 bases between. Germline V lookup: CDR1 ENHRY, CDR2 SYGVKD. This CDR3 has 19 residues. Here the CDR3 reads CAISDADRDRSSGANVLTF. In DNA, the CDR3 is TGTGCCATCAGTGACGCCGACAGAGATCGGAGCTCTGGGGCCAACGTCCTGACTTTC.

This clonotype was counted a single time. This chain's CDR3 is CASSVEGEATYEQYF. The DNA for the CDR3 is TGTGCCAGCAGCGTAGAGGGGGAGGCCACATACGAGCAGTACTTC. The rearrangement links TRBV9 to TRBJ2-7; perhaps D is TRBD1 or TRBD2 (6 bases each). V was cut by 0 bases and J by 4 bases, with 14 bases left in between. CDR1 and CDR2 (germline): SGDLS, YYNGEE. This CDR3 has 15 amino acids.

As concerns this clonotype: One end of the junction fails to match germline, which may point to a read error. J is TRBJ2-7 and V is TRBV7-2; D ambiguous. This CDR3 is built from 14 residues. CDR1 is SGHTA, CDR2 FQGNSA, per germline. This chain's CDR3 is CVSSLIWPSYEQYF. CDR3 coding DNA: TGTGTCAGCAGCTTGATCTGGCCATCGTACGAGCAGTACTTC.

Details on this clonotype: A read error may account for a junction end that differs from germline. CDR3 sequence reads: CANSLQGSTPLHF. The DNA of the CDR3 is TGTGCCAACAGCCTGCAGGGGAGTACACCCCTCCACTTT. The chain links TRBV5-4 to TRBJ1-6; D might be TRBD1 (6 bases). The CDR3 extends over 13 amino acids. Germline CDR1 reads SGHNT; CDR2 reads YYREEE (reference sequence).

The genes are TRBV28 and TRBJ1-5; D is unresolved. CDR1 is MDHEN, CDR2 SYDVKM, per germline. The CDR3 is 13 amino acids. V shed 2 bases and J shed 7 bases, with 9 bases lying between them. The CDR3 here is CASSLGPEQPQHF. For the CDR3, the DNA is TGTGCCAGCAGTTTAGGACCGGAGCAGCCCCAGCATTTT.

A remark on this clonotype: The CDR3 does not end in the conserved phenylalanine or tryptophan, so this is likely a read error. The gene calls are TRBV19 and TRBJ1-2; D is unclear. This CDR3 contains 12 residues. Germline-derived CDR1 and CDR2 are LNHDA and SQIVND (reference sequence). The CDR3 region has the DNA TGTTCCAGTAGTGCCCTCGACTATGGCTACACCTCC. Its protein product is CSSSALDYGYTS.

On this clonotype: A much larger clone sits a single nucleotide away, making a read error possible. The J gene is TRBJ1-5, the V gene TRBV19, with D possibly matching TRBD1 (6 bases). Germline loops: CDR1 LNHDA, CDR2 SQIVND (reference sequence). CDR3 length equals 16 residues. The V end lost 5 bases, the J end lost 0 bases, and 14 bases lay between the germline ends. The CDR3 is CASSVRQARSNQPQHF. The CDR3 nucleotides are TGTGCCAGTAGTGTACGACAGGCCCGTAGCAATCAGCCCCAGCATTTT.

This clonotype was detected many times. The J gene is TRBJ1-1, the V gene TRBV6-5; TRBD1 matches 7 bases. Germline V gene data show CDR1 as MNHEY and CDR2 as SVGAGI. The CDR3 length is 14 residues. V lost 6 bases to trimming and J lost 0 bases; unmatched junction nucleotides: 4. CDR3: CASRSQGMNTEAFF. The CDR3, as DNA: TGTGCCAGCAGGTCACAGGGGATGAACACTGAAGCTTTCTTT.

This clonotype was seen at least ten times. The V and J genes are TRBV5-1 and TRBJ2-3, with D uncertain. The CDR3 consists of 16 residues. With 3 bases removed from V and 0 bases from J, the gap between germline ends came to 14 bases. Germline CDR1 reads SGHRS; CDR2 reads YFSETQ. CDR3 DNA: TGCGCCAGCAGCTGGTCGGGCATATCTAGCACAGATACGCAGTATTTT. This gives the protein CASSWSGISSTDTQYF. Complete variable domain (other parts from reference TRBV5-1 and TRBJ2-3): KAGVTQTPRYLIKTRGQQVTLSCSPISGHRSVSWYQQTPGQGLQFLFEYFSETQRNKGNFPGRFSGRQFSNSRSEMNVSTLELGDSALYLCASSWSGISSTDTQYFGPGTRLTVL.

This clonotype appeared many times. The CDR3 is CASSPGGAKYEQYF. The DNA of the CDR3 is TGTGCCAGCAGCCCCGGAGGGGCCAAATACGAGCAGTACTTC. The V and J genes are TRBV11-2 and TRBJ2-7; weak D call: TRBD2 (6 bases). CDR1 is SGHAT, CDR2 FQNNGV, per germline. CDR3 length: 14 residues. Trimming took off 5 bases at V and 4 bases at J, with 15 bases between the two ends.

This clonotype was seen many times. The chain combines TRBV6-6 with TRBJ2-3, with TRBD2 identical over 12 bases. This CDR3 contains 16 residues. J lost 6 bases, V lost 0 bases, and 4 bases had no gene match. Per germline, CDR1 MNHNY and CDR2 SVGAGI (reference sequence). The DNA of the CDR3 is TGTGCCAGCAGTTACTCGGCTAGCGGGAGGGGCGATACGCAGTATTTT. Protein: CASSYSASGRGDTQYF.

This clonotype was detected many times. V and J are TRBV20-1 and TRBJ1-2; perhaps TRBD1 as D (6 bases). Trimming took off 6 bases at V and 0 bases at J, with 14 bases between the two ends. This CDR3 is built from 14 residues. CDR1 and CDR2 (germline): DFQATT, SNEGSKA (reference sequence). The CDR3 is CSAMGGLSNYGYTF. The CDR3 coding sequence is TGCAGTGCAATGGGGGGGCTATCTAACTATGGCTACACCTTC.

The V call is TRBV7-3, the J call TRBJ2-5; 9 nucleotides line up with TRBD1. V gave up 5 bases and J gave up 5 bases; unmatched junction bases: 9. The CDR3 has 15 amino acids. The V gene's germline CDR1 is SGHTA and CDR2 FQGTGA. The CDR3 here is CASSRWDRADETQYF. CDR3 nucleotide sequence: TGTGCCAGCAGCCGGTGGGACAGGGCGGATGAGACCCAGTACTTC.

This clonotype was observed many times. The rearrangement uses TRBV20-1 and TRBJ1-6, with 8 bases lining up with TRBD1. Germline trimming cut 2 bases from V and 7 bases from J; bases unmatched to any gene: 7. CDR1 is DFQATT and CDR2 is SNEGSKA in the germline V gene (reference sequence). The CDR3 consists of 15 residues. CDR3: CSARQGAGRNSPLHF. The CDR3 DNA is TGCAGTGCTAGACAGGGGGCTGGGCGGAATTCACCCCTCCACTTT.

This clonotype is classed as hyperexpanded. This sequence joins TRBV29-1 and TRBJ1-5, with D possibly matching TRBD1 (5 bases). V was shortened by 1 base and J by 0 bases, with 16 bases between the two germline ends. Germline values: CDR1 SQVTM, CDR2 ANQGSEA. The CDR3 spans 17 residues. In nucleotides, the CDR3 is TGCAGCGTTGAAGTAGCGGGGCCTACGTATAGCAATCAGCCCCAGCATTTT. It translates to CSVEVAGPTYSNQPQHF.

This chain connects TRBV10-3 to TRBJ2-7; D gene unclear. Germline V gene lookup returns CDR1 ENHRY and CDR2 SYGVKD. Trimming took 4 bases from V and 5 from J, leaving 3 bases between them. This CDR3 contains 10 residues. Written as DNA, the CDR3 is TGTGCCATCAGTGGGGACGAGCAGTACTTC. Its protein is CAISGDEQYF.

The V and J genes are TRBV2 and TRBJ2-7, with D maybe TRBD2 (6 bases). CDR1 is SNHLY, CDR2 FYNNEI, per germline. V was pared by 8 bases and J by 2 bases, with 16 bases between. This CDR3 is built from 14 residues. The CDR3 coding sequence is TGTGCCAGCCGAGATAGCGGTTGGGCCTACGAGCAGTACTTC. Amino acid sequence: CASRDSGWAYEQYF.

This clonotype was observed many times. The rearrangement links TRBV6-5 to TRBJ2-2; no definite D call. Per germline, CDR1 MNHEY and CDR2 SVGAGI. V was clipped by 6 bases and J by 4 bases, with 9 bases between them. The CDR3 runs to 13 residues. The CDR3 loop is CASRAFLTGELFF. The CDR3, as DNA: TGTGCCAGCAGAGCTTTTCTCACCGGGGAGCTGTTTTTT.

In regard to this clonotype: This is likely a read error, given that the CDR3 carries no conserved phenylalanine or tryptophan at its end. This chain connects TRBV7-9 to TRBJ1-1, with D possibly matching TRBD1 (5 bases). CDR1 is SEHNR and CDR2 is FQNEAQ in the germline V gene (reference sequence). This CDR3 is built from 15 residues. The CDR3 bases are TGCGCCAGCAGCCCCCTGGGGGGAATGAACACTGAAGCTTTCTCT. Protein: CASSPLGGMNTEAFS.

The sample holds a few counts of this clonotype. A single base separates this from a much larger clone, so it may be a read error. J is TRBJ2-7 and V is TRBV5-4; possible D gene TRBD2, 5 bases. V lost 4 bases to trimming and J lost 2 bases, with 13 bases between them. Germline V lookup: CDR1 SGHNT, CDR2 YYREEE (reference sequence). CDR3 size: 14 residues. Here the CDR3 DNA reads TGTGCCAGCAGCCCGGACTCAAGCGCCTACGAGCAGTACTTC. Amino acid sequence: CASSPDSSAYEQYF.